What follows describes a single T cell receptor (beta chain). What it binds is unknown. Patients included in sequencing had previously demonstrated CD8+CD57+ cell expansion by flow cytometry. Each of the patients presented with severe acquired aplastic anemia. CDR1 SQVTM and CDR2 ANQGSEA come from the germline V gene. The CDR3 length is 13 residues. Trimming pared 4 bases from V and 3 bases from J, leaving 12 bases between. The record originates from a study of CD8+CD57+ T cells in acquired aplastic anemia. Study information: The average for DNA from sorted CD4+ and CD8+ cells was 3.2 ug. General study points: Sharing between patients and controls was observed for twenty-nine CD8+ CDR3 sequences.

TCR beta VDJ and CDR3 profiling used genomic DNA as template. MiXCR, applied by TCRdb to the reads, yields one record per CDR3 protein. This sample carries just over 450,000 distinct CDR3 sequences, under 40% of them seen once, and the ten largest clones take less than 1%. J is TRBJ1-2 and V is TRBV29-1, with D uncertain. The clonotype originates from a human donor with aplastic anemia. The source material was sorted CD4+, CD8+, or CD8+CD57+ T cells (not recorded which) from PBMCs. The CDR3 DNA follows: TGCAGCGTTGGGAGCGCGGCTGACTATGGCTACACCTTC. This translates into CSVGSAADYGYTF.